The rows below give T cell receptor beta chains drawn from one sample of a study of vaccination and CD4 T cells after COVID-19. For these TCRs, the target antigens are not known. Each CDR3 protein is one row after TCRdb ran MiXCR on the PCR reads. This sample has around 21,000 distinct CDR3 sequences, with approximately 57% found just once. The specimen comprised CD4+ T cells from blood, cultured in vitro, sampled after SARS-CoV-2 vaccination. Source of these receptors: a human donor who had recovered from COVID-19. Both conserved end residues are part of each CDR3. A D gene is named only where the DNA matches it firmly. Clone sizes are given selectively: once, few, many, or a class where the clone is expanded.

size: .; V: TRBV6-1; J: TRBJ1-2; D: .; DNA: TGTGCCAGCAGTGAAATCTATGGCTACACCTTC; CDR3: CASSEIYGYTF
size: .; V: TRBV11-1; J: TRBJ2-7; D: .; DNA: TGTGCCAGCAGCTTGGAAGGGGTAGGCTACGAGCAGTACTTC; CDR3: CASSLEGVGYEQYF
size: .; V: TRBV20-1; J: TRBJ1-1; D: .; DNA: TGCAGTGCCGCTAGGGCCGTCCTAGGAGCTGAAGCTTTCTTT; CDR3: CSAARAVLGAEAFF
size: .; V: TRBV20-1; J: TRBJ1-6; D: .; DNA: TGCAGTGCTAGAGATAAGGGATCACCCCTCCACTTT; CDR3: CSARDKGSPLHF
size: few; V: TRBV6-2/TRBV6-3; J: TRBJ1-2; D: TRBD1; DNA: TGTGCCAGCAAGGGACAGAGTTATGGCTACACCTTC; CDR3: CASKGQSYGYTF
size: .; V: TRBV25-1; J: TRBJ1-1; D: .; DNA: TGTGCCAGCGGGCCCGGGACACGGAACACTGAAGCTTTCTTT; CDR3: CASGPGTRNTEAFF
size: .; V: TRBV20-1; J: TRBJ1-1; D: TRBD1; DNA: TGCAGTGCTAGAGAAACAGGGGCTTACACTGAAGCTTTCTTT; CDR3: CSARETGAYTEAFF
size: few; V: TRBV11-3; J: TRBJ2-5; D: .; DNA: TGTGCCAGCAGCCCCCGACTAGATCTCGATGAGACCCAGTACTTC; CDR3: CASSPRLDLDETQYF
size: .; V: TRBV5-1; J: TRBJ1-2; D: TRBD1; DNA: TGCGCCAGCAGCTCCGAACCCCACAGACAGGGGGCGGAGGGCTACACCTTC; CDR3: CASSSEPHRQGAEGYTF
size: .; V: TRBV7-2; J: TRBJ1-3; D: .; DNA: TGTGCCAGCAGCTTAGACTGGGGGTCGGGGGGAAACACCATATATTTT; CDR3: CASSLDWGSGGNTIYF
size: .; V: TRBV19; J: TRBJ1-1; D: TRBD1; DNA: TGTGCCAGTAGTATTGACAGGGCTATGAACACTGAAGCTTTCTTT; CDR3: CASSIDRAMNTEAFF
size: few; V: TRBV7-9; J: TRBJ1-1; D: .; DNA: TGTGCCAGCAGCCCGACCCAAACAGGGCCTGAAGCTTTCTTT; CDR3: CASSPTQTGPEAFF
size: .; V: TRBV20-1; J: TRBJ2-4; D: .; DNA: TGCAGTGCTAGAGAAACAGCTAACATTCAGTACTTC; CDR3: CSARETANIQYF
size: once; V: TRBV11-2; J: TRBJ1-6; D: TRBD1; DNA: TGTGCCAGCAGCCTCCGGACAGGGGAGAACTCCTATAATTCACCCCTCCACTTT; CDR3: CASSLRTGENSYNSPLHF
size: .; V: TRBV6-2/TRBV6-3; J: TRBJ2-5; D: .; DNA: TGTGCCAGCACGGGGGCCCAAACCCAGTACTTC; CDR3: CASTGAQTQYF
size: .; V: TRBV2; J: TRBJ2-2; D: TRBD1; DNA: TGTGCCAGCAGGCCGAGATCAGGGGGCCGCACCGGGGAGCTGTTTTTT; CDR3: CASRPRSGGRTGELFF
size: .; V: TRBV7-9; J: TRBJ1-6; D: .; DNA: TGTGCCAGCAGCTCCCGGACCGGCTCACCCCTCCACTTT; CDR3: CASSSRTGSPLHF
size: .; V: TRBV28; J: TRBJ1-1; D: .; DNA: TGTGCCAGCAGTTTCGCGGGAAGGGTCAAGACTGAAGCTTTCTTT; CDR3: CASSFAGRVKTEAFF
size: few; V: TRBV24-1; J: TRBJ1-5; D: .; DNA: TGTGCCACCAGTGACACCCGGAGTGGAAATCAGCCCCAGCATTTT; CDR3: CATSDTRSGNQPQHF
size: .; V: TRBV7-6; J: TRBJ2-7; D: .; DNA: TGTGCCAGCAGCTCCCCAAGGGGCGAGCAGTACTTC; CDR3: CASSSPRGEQYF
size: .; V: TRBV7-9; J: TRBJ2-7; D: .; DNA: TGTGCCAGCAGCTTTGTTCCGTCCTACGAGCAGTACTTC; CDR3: CASSFVPSYEQYF
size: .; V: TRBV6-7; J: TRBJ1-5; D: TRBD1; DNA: TGTGCCAGCAGTTACTCAGGGACAGCCGTCGCTTATAGCAATCAGCCCCAGCATTTT; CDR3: CASSYSGTAVAYSNQPQHF
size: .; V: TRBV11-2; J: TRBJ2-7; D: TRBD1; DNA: TGTGCCAGCAGCTCGGACAGGCACTACGAGCAGTACTTC; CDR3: CASSSDRHYEQYF
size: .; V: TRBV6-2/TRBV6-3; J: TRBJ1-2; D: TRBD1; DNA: TGTGCCAGCAGACTCTCCCGACAGGGCCCCTATGGCTACACCTTC; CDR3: CASRLSRQGPYGYTF
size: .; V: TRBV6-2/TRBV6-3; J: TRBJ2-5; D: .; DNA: TGTGCCAGCAGTACTGTCGGGGGGCCTCAAGAGACCCAGTACTTC; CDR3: CASSTVGGPQETQYF
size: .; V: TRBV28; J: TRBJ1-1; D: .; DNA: TGTGCCAGCAGTCGCGGATCTGAAGCTTTCTTT; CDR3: CASSRGSEAFF
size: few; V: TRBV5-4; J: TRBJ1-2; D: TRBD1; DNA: TGTGCCAGCAGCTTGGACAGGGGATGGGATGGCTACACCTTC; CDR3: CASSLDRGWDGYTF
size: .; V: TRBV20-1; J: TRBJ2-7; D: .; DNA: TGCAGTGCTGGCCGTACAGGTGTTTTGGGCGAGCAGTACTTC; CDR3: CSAGRTGVLGEQYF
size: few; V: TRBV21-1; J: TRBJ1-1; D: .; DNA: TGTGCCAGCAGTATGGGAGAGCAGAACACTGAAGCTTTCTTT; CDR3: CASSMGEQNTEAFF
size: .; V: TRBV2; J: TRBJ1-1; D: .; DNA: TGTGCCAGCATCACATGGGGTCCGGACACTGAAGCTTTCTTT; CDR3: CASITWGPDTEAFF
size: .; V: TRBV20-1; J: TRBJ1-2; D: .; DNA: TGCAGTGCTAGTCCGGGACGGCCCGTCAGGACTGGCTACACCTTC; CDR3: CSASPGRPVRTGYTF
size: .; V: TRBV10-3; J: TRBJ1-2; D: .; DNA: TGTGCCATCAGTGAGAGTACTCGACGGAACCTCTATGGCTACACCTTC; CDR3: CAISESTRRNLYGYTF
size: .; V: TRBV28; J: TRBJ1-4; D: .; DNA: TGTGCCAGCAGTTTGGGGGGCAATTACGAAAAACTGTTTTTT; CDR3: CASSLGGNYEKLFF
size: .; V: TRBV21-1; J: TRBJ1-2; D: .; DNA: TGTGCCAGCAGCAAAGCGGGACAGAGAAACTATGGCTACACCTTC; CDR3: CASSKAGQRNYGYTF
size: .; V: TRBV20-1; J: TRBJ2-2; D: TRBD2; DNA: TGCAGTGCTAGAGCCAGCCCGGCAGGGACTAGCGCCGGGGAGCTGTTTTTT; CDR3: CSARASPAGTSAGELFF
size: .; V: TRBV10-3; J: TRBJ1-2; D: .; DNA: TGTGCCATCAGTGACTCAGGGGCCCCCTTCTATGGCTACACCTTC; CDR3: CAISDSGAPFYGYTF
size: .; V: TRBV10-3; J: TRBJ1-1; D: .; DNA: TGTGCCATTGCTGATCGGACTGAAGCTTTCTTT; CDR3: CAIADRTEAFF
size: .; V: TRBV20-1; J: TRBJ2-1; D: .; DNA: TGCAGTGCTACGACAGGACCGCCAAACAATGAGCAGTTCTTC; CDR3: CSATTGPPNNEQFF
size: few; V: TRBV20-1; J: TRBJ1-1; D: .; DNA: TGCAGTGCTACACGAGGGACTGAAGCTTTCTTT; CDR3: CSATRGTEAFF
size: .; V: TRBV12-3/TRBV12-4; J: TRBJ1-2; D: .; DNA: TGTGCCAGCAGAGGGGGGGCAGGGCACGGCTACACCTTC; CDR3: CASRGGAGHGYTF
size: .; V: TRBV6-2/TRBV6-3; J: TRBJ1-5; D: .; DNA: TGTGCCGGTAACTGGGGCCCGGGTCAGCCCCAGCATTTT; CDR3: CAGNWGPGQPQHF
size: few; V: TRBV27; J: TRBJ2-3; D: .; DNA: TGTGCCACCAGGGGGGGCTTAAGTAGCACAGATACGCAGTATTTT; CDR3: CATRGGLSSTDTQYF
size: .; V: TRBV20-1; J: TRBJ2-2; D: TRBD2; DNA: TGCAGTGCTAGAGATCTAGCGGGAGTAGGGAACACCGGGGAGCTGTTTTTT; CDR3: CSARDLAGVGNTGELFF
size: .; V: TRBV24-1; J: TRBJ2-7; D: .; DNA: TGTGCCACCACCCACCCCCTATCGAGGGTCCCCTCCTACGAGCAGTACTTC; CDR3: CATTHPLSRVPSYEQYF
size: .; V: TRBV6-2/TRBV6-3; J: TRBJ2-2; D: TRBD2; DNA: TGTGCCAGCAGTTACTCGAAGGAAGGGAGGGCCAGCACCGGGGAGCTGTTTTTT; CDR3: CASSYSKEGRASTGELFF
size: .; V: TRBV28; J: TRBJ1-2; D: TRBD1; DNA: TGTGCCAGCAGTTACTCCGGGACAGGGGACGGCTACACCTTC; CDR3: CASSYSGTGDGYTF
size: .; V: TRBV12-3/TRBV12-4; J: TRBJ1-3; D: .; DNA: TGTGCCAGCAGTTTGTTATCGGGGGGATGGGGAAACACCATATATTTT; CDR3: CASSLLSGGWGNTIYF
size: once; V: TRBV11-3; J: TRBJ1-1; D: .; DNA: TGTGCCAGCAGCTTAGGGGGTAGAACTGAAGCTTTCTTT; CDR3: CASSLGGRTEAFF
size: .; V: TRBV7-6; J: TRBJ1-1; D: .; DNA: TGTGCCAGCAGCTTACTATCAGGGAAGAACACTGAAGCTTTCTTT; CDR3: CASSLLSGKNTEAFF
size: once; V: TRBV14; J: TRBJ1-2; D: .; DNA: TGTGCCAGCAGCCACCTTGGGGGGGCCTATGGCTACACCTTC; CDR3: CASSHLGGAYGYTF
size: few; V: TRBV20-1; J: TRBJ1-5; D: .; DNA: TGCAGTGCTAGCGGGCGGGCCAACAATCAGCCCCAGCATTTT; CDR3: CSASGRANNQPQHF
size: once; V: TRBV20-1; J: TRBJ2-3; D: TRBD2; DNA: TGCAGTGCTAGAGGGGGACTAGCGGGAGGTTCTAGCACAGATACGCAGTATTTT; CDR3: CSARGGLAGGSSTDTQYF
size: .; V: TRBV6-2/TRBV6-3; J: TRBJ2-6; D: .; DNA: TGTGCCAGCAGTTACTCTGGGGCCAACGTCCTGACTTTC; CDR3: CASSYSGANVLTF
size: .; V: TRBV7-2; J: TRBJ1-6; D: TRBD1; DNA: TGTGCCAGCGGCTTAGGACAGGGGGCTAGTTATAATTCACCCCTCCACTTT; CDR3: CASGLGQGASYNSPLHF
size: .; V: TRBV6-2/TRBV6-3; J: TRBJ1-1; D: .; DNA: TGTGCCAGCAGTAGGACGGGCCTCGTGGAAACTGAAGCTTTCTTT; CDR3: CASSRTGLVETEAFF
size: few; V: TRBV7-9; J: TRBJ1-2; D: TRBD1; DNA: TGTGCCAGCAGCACGACCGGGACAGGGGGTTCGGGCTACACCTTC; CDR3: CASSTTGTGGSGYTF
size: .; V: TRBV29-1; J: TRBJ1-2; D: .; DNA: TGCAGCGTTGAAGGGGCTGGACAGAACTATGGCTACACCTTC; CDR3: CSVEGAGQNYGYTF
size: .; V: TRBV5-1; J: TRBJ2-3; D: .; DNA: TGCGCCAGCAGCTTGGAAGGGAGTGGCACAGATACGCAGTATTTT; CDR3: CASSLEGSGTDTQYF
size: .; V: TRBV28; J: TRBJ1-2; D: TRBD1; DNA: TGTGCCAGCAGTTTACGGACAGGCAGGGGATCCTATGGCTACACCTTC; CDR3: CASSLRTGRGSYGYTF
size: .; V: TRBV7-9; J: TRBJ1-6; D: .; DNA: TGTGCCAGCAGCGAACGTTGGGGCAGTTCACCCCTCCACTTT; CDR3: CASSERWGSSPLHF